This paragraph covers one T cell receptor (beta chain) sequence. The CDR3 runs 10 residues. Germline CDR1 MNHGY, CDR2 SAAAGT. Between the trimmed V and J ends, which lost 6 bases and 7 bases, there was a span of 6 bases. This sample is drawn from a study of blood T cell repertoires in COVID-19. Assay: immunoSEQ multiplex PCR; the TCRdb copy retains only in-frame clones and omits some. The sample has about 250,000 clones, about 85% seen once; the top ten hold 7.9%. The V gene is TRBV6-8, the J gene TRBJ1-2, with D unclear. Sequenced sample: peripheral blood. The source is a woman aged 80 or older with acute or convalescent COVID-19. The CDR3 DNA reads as TGTGCCAGCAGGGAGGCTGGCTACACCTTC. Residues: CASREAGYTF.